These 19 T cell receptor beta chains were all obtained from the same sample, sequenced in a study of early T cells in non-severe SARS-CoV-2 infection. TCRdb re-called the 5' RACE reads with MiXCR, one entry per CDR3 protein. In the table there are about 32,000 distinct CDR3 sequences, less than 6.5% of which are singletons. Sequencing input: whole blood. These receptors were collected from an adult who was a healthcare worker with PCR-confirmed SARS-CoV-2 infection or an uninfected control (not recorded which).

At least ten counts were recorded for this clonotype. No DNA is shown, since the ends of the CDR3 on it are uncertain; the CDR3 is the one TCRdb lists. The CDR3 region is CASNRDYGYTFAKRSYGYTF. J is TRBJ1-2 and V is TRBV28. 20 amino acids form the CDR3, both terminal residues included. Germline V gene data show CDR1 as MDHEN and CDR2 as SYDVKM.

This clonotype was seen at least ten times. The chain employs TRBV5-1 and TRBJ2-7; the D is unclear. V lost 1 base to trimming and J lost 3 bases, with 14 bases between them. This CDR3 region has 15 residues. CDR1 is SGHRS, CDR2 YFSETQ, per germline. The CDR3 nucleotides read TGCGCCAGCAGCTTGTCAATCTTTCGTATCTACGAGCAGTACTTC. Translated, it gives CASSLSIFRIYEQYF.

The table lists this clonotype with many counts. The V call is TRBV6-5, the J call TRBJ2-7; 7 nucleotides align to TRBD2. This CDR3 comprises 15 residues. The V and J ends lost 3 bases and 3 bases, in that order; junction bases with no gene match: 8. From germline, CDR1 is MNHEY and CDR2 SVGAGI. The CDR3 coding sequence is TGTGCCAGCAGTTATCTAGAGGCGGGAGTCTACGAGCAGTACTTC. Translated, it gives CASSYLEAGVYEQYF.

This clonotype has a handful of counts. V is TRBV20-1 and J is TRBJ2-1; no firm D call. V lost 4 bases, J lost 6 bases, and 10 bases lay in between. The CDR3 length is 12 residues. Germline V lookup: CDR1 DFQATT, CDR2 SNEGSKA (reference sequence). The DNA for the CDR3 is TGCAGTGCTATCGGACGGCTCAATGAGCAGTTCTTC. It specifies CSAIGRLNEQFF.

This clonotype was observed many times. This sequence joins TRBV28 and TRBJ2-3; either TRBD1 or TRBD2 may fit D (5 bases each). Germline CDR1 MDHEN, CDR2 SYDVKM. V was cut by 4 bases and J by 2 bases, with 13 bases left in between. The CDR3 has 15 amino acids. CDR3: CASSWRNGATDTQYF. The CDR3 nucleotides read TGTGCCAGCAGTTGGCGGAACGGGGCCACAGATACGCAGTATTTT.

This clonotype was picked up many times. In DNA form, the CDR3 reads TGCAGCGTCCAGGGGACTAGCGGGTGGGAGCAGTACTTC. This gives the protein CSVQGTSGWEQYF. This chain links TRBV29-1 with TRBJ2-7, with 12 bases fitting TRBD2. The CDR3 runs to 13 residues. V lost 6 bases, J lost 7 bases, and 7 bases stayed unmatched. CDR1 is SQVTM, CDR2 ANQGSEA, per germline.

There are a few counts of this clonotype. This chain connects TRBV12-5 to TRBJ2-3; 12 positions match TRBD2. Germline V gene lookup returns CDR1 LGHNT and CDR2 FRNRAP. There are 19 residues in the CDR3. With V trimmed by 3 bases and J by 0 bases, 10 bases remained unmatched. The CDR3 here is CASGLVRDGTSGSTDTQYF. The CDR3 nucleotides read TGTGCTAGTGGTTTAGTAAGGGATGGGACTAGCGGGAGCACAGATACGCAGTATTTT. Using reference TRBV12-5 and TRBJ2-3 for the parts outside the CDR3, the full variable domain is DARVTQTPRHKVTEMGQEVTMRCQPILGHNTVFWYRQTMMQGLELLAYFRNRAPLDDSGMPKDRFSAEMPDATLATLKIQPSEPRDSAVYFCASGLVRDGTSGSTDTQYFGPGTRLTVL.

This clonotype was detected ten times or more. The CDR3 sequence: CSAPRTGLDEQFF. DNA for the CDR3: TGCAGTGCTCCCCGGACAGGGTTGGATGAGCAGTTCTTC. The chain couples TRBV20-1 to TRBJ2-1; 8 nucleotides agree with TRBD1. The V gene's germline CDR1 is DFQATT and CDR2 SNEGSKA (reference sequence). V gave up 5 bases and J gave up 8 bases; unmatched junction bases: 8. This CDR3 spans 13 amino acids.

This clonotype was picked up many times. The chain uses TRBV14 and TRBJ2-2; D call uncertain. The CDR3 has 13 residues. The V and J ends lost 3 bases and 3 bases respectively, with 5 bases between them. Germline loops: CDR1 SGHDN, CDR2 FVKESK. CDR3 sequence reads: CASSQVDTGELFF. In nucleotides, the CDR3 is TGTGCCAGCAGCCAGGTGGACACCGGGGAGCTGTTTTTT.

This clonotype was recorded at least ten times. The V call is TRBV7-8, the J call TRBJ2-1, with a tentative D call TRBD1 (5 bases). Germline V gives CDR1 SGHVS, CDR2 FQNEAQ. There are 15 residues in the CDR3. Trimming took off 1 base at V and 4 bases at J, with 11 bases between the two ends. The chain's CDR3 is CASSLERTPYNEQFF. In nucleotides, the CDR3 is TGTGCCAGCAGCTTAGAACGGACACCTTACAATGAGCAGTTCTTC.

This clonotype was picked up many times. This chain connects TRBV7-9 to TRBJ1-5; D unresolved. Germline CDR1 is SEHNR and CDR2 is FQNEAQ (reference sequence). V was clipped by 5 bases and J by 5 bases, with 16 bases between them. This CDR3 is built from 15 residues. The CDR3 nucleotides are TGTGCCAGCAGCCCGCTACCTGACGGGTATCAGCCCCAGCATTTT. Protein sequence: CASSPLPDGYQPQHF.

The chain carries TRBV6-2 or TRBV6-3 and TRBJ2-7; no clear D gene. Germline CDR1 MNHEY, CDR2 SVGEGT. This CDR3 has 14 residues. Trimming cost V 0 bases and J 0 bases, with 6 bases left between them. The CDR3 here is CASSYSQTSYEQYF. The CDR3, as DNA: TGTGCCAGCAGTTACTCACAGACCTCCTACGAGCAGTACTTC.

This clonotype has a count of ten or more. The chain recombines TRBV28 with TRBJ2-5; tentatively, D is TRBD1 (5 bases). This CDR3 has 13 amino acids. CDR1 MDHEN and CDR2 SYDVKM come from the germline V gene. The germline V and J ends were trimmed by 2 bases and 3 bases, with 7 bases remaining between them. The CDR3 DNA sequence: TGTGCCAGCAGTTTAGGCAGGGAAGAGACCCAGTACTTC. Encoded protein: CASSLGREETQYF. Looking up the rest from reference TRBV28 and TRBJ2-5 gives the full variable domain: DVKVTQSSRYLVKRTGEKVFLECVQDMDHENMFWYRQDPGLGLRLIYFSYDVKMKEKGDIPEGYSVSREKKERFSLILESASTNQTSMYLCASSLGREETQYFGPGTRLLVL.

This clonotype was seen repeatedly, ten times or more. CDR3: CASSRQGTNEKLFF. CDR3 nucleotide sequence: TGTGCCAGCAGCAGACAGGGAACTAATGAAAAACTGTTTTTT. The chain recombines TRBV28 with TRBJ1-4, with 7 nucleotides matching TRBD1. This CDR3 has 14 amino acids. V lost 6 bases to trimming and J lost 1 base; unmatched junction nucleotides: 2. CDR1 is MDHEN and CDR2 is SYDVKM in the germline V gene.

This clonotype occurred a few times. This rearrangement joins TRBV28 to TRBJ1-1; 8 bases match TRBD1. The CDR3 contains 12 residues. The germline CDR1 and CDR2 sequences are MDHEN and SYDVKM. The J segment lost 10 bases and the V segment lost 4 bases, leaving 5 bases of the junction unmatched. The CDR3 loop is CASSSGQVGAFF. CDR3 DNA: TGTGCCAGCAGTTCGGGACAGGTAGGAGCTTTCTTT.

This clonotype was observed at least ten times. The CDR3 DNA sequence: TGTGCCAGCTCACGCCCCGATGAACAGGGGGGTGAAAAACTGTTTTTT. This codes for CASSRPDEQGGEKLFF. The rearrangement links TRBV18 to TRBJ1-4, with 8 nucleotides matching TRBD1. CDR1 is KGHSH and CDR2 is LQKENI in the germline V gene. CDR3 length: 16 amino acids. The V segment lost 4 bases and the J segment 7 bases; nucleotides outside the gene matches: 11. Full variable domain (outside the CDR3, taken from reference TRBV18 and TRBJ1-4): NAGVMQNPRHLVRRRGQEARLRCSPMKGHSHVYWYRQLPEEGLKFMVYLQKENIIDESGMPKERFSAEFPKEGPSILRIQQVVRGDSAAYFCASSRPDEQGGEKLFFGSGTQLSVL.

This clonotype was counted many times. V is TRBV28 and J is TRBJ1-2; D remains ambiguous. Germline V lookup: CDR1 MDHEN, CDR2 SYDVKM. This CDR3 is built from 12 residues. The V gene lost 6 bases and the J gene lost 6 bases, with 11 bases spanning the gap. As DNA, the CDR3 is TGTGCCAGCAGGGAACTAACCGATGGCTACACCTTC. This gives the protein CASRELTDGYTF.

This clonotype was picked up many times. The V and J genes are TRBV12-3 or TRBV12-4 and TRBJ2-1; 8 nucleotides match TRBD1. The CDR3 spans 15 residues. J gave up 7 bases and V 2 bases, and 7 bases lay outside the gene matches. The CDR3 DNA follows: TGTGCCAGCAGTTTACGGCAGGGGGCAAGGAATGAGCAGTTCTTC. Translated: CASSLRQGARNEQFF.

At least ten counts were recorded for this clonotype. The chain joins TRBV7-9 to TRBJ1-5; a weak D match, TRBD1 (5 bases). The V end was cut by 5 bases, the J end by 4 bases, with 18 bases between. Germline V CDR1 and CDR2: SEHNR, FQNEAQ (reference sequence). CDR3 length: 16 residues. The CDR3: CASSQGGMVRNQPQHF. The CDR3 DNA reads TGTGCCAGCAGCCAGGGTGGGATGGTTAGAAATCAGCCCCAGCATTTT.